This is a list of T cell receptor beta chains from one sample in a study of blood T cell repertoires in COVID-19. Sequencing was performed with immunoSEQ multiplex PCR; in TCRdb, only in-frame clones are kept and a portion is missing. The sample has roughly 220,000 clones, roughly nine tenths seen once; the top ten hold 3.5%. The sequencing sample was made of PBMCs or T cells enriched from blood (not recorded which). These receptors all come from a woman aged 18-30 years in a cohort exposed to, infected with or recovered from COVID-19 (not recorded which). Each CDR3 is given with its conserved first and last residue. The D gene is left open where the match is weak. Only part of the rows carry a size: once, few, many, or a class if the clone is expanded.

v_call: TRBV28; clone_size: -; cdr3_length: 15; j_call: TRBJ1-1; d_call: TRBD1; cdr3_aa: CASSPPGQGAREAFF; cdr3_nt: TGTGCCAGCAGTCCCCCGGGACAGGGGGCGCGCGAAGCTTTCTTT
v_call: TRBV19; clone_size: -; cdr3_length: 15; j_call: TRBJ2-3; d_call: -; cdr3_aa: CASRLKGGSADTQYF; cdr3_nt: TGTGCCAGCCGATTAAAAGGGGGTTCGGCAGATACGCAGTATTTT
v_call: TRBV18; clone_size: -; cdr3_length: 14; j_call: TRBJ2-3; d_call: -; cdr3_aa: CASSPEGSGDTQYF; cdr3_nt: TGTGCCAGCTCACCGGAGGGCTCAGGAGATACGCAGTATTTT
v_call: TRBV6-5; clone_size: -; cdr3_length: 14; j_call: TRBJ2-5; d_call: TRBD1; cdr3_aa: CASSRTGGAETQYF; cdr3_nt: TGTGCCAGCAGTAGAACAGGGGGCGCTGAGACCCAGTACTTC
v_call: TRBV3-1/TRBV3-2; clone_size: -; cdr3_length: 15; j_call: TRBJ1-5; d_call: -; cdr3_aa: CASSQAPGSNQPQHF; cdr3_nt: TGTGCCAGCAGCCAAGCTCCGGGTAGCAATCAGCCCCAGCATTTT
v_call: TRBV2; clone_size: -; cdr3_length: 17; j_call: TRBJ2-1; d_call: -; cdr3_aa: CASSEASSASSYNEQFF; cdr3_nt: TGTGCCAGCAGTGAAGCGAGCAGCGCTAGCTCCTACAATGAGCAGTTCTTC
v_call: TRBV7-3; clone_size: -; cdr3_length: 13; j_call: TRBJ2-7; d_call: TRBD2; cdr3_aa: CASSIAGGYEQYF; cdr3_nt: TGTGCCAGCAGCATAGCGGGGGGCTACGAGCAGTACTTC
v_call: TRBV7-3; clone_size: -; cdr3_length: 16; j_call: TRBJ2-1; d_call: TRBD2; cdr3_aa: CASSLSGTSLYNEQFF; cdr3_nt: TGTGCCAGCAGCTTATCCGGGACTAGCTTATACAATGAGCAGTTCTTC
v_call: TRBV6-5; clone_size: -; cdr3_length: 15; j_call: TRBJ1-6; d_call: -; cdr3_aa: CASSSHGGYNSPLHF; cdr3_nt: TGTGCCAGCAGTTCCCACGGGGGTTATAATTCACCCCTCCACTTT
v_call: TRBV6-5; clone_size: once; cdr3_length: 11; j_call: TRBJ2-1; d_call: -; cdr3_aa: CANPGQYVQFF; cdr3_nt: TGTGCCAACCCCGGACAGTATGTGCAGTTCTTC
v_call: TRBV27; clone_size: -; cdr3_length: 16; j_call: TRBJ2-7; d_call: -; cdr3_aa: CASSQRNRVGDYEQYF; cdr3_nt: TGTGCCAGCAGTCAGAGAAACAGGGTGGGGGACTACGAGCAGTACTTC
v_call: TRBV6-5; clone_size: -; cdr3_length: 12; j_call: TRBJ2-7; d_call: -; cdr3_aa: CASSGASYEQYF; cdr3_nt: TGTGCCAGCAGCGGAGCTTCCTACGAGCAGTACTTC
v_call: TRBV19; clone_size: -; cdr3_length: 14; j_call: TRBJ1-4; d_call: -; cdr3_aa: CASSMDLGEEKLFF; cdr3_nt: TGTGCCAGTAGTATGGATCTAGGAGAGGAAAAACTGTTTTTT
v_call: TRBV28; clone_size: -; cdr3_length: 18; j_call: TRBJ2-7; d_call: TRBD2; cdr3_aa: CASSRKRGGLFYFYEQYF; cdr3_nt: TGTGCCAGCAGCCGGAAGCGGGGGGGCCTCTTCTACTTCTACGAGCAGTACTTC
v_call: TRBV7-8; clone_size: -; cdr3_length: 12; j_call: TRBJ1-1; d_call: -; cdr3_aa: CASSPGGTEAFF; cdr3_nt: TGTGCCAGCAGCCCTGGGGGGACTGAAGCTTTCTTT
v_call: TRBV2; clone_size: few; cdr3_length: 12; j_call: TRBJ1-2; d_call: -; cdr3_aa: CASRGTLSGYTF; cdr3_nt: TGTGCCAGCAGGGGGACACTATCAGGCTACACCTTC
v_call: TRBV6-5; clone_size: once; cdr3_length: 13; j_call: TRBJ2-1; d_call: TRBD2; cdr3_aa: CASSGGARDEQFF; cdr3_nt: TGTGCCAGCAGCGGGGGGGCCCGGGATGAGCAGTTCTTC
v_call: TRBV7-2; clone_size: once; cdr3_length: 18; j_call: TRBJ2-1; d_call: -; cdr3_aa: CASSLKFGHSSSYNEQFF; cdr3_nt: TGTGCCAGCAGCTTAAAGTTCGGACACTCGAGCTCCTACAATGAGCAGTTCTTC
v_call: TRBV7-2; clone_size: once; cdr3_length: 15; j_call: TRBJ2-1; d_call: TRBD2; cdr3_aa: CASRPRGSSYNEQFF; cdr3_nt: TGTGCCAGCAGACCGCGGGGGAGCTCCTACAATGAGCAGTTCTTC
v_call: TRBV29-1; clone_size: -; cdr3_length: 12; j_call: TRBJ1-1; d_call: -; cdr3_aa: CSSDGGRTEAFF; cdr3_nt: TGCAGCTCTGACGGGGGGCGGACTGAAGCTTTCTTT
v_call: TRBV5-1; clone_size: many; cdr3_length: 16; j_call: TRBJ2-5; d_call: -; cdr3_aa: CASSSTQGAGGETQYF; cdr3_nt: TGCGCCAGCAGCTCGACACAGGGGGCGGGAGGAGAGACCCAGTACTTC
v_call: TRBV6-1; clone_size: few; cdr3_length: 15; j_call: TRBJ1-6; d_call: TRBD1; cdr3_aa: CASSENRQGGSPLHF; cdr3_nt: TGTGCCAGCAGTGAAAATAGACAGGGAGGCTCACCCCTCCACTTT
v_call: TRBV5-1; clone_size: -; cdr3_length: 14; j_call: TRBJ1-3; d_call: -; cdr3_aa: CASSSGVSGNTIYF; cdr3_nt: TGCGCCAGCAGCTCAGGGGTGAGCGGAAACACCATATATTTT
v_call: TRBV18; clone_size: -; cdr3_length: 16; j_call: TRBJ1-5; d_call: -; cdr3_aa: CASSPWGLDSNQPQHF; cdr3_nt: TGTGCCAGCTCACCATGGGGCCTCGATAGCAATCAGCCCCAGCATTTT
v_call: TRBV9; clone_size: -; cdr3_length: 15; j_call: TRBJ1-1; d_call: -; cdr3_aa: CASSPRERGNTEAFF; cdr3_nt: TGTGCCAGCAGCCCCCGGGAGCGGGGAAACACTGAAGCTTTCTTT
v_call: TRBV5-6; clone_size: -; cdr3_length: 15; j_call: TRBJ2-7; d_call: TRBD2; cdr3_aa: CASSPIAGGPYEQYF; cdr3_nt: TGTGCCAGCAGCCCGATAGCGGGAGGGCCCTACGAGCAGTACTTC
v_call: TRBV7-2; clone_size: -; cdr3_length: 14; j_call: TRBJ2-7; d_call: -; cdr3_aa: CAVGQGGYFYEQYF; cdr3_nt: TGTGCCGTCGGGCAGGGAGGCTACTTCTACGAGCAGTACTTC
v_call: TRBV19; clone_size: -; cdr3_length: 14; j_call: TRBJ1-5; d_call: -; cdr3_aa: CASSIRAGDQPQHF; cdr3_nt: TGTGCCAGTAGTATTCGGGCAGGGGACCAGCCCCAGCATTTT
v_call: TRBV14; clone_size: -; cdr3_length: 16; j_call: TRBJ1-6; d_call: TRBD1; cdr3_aa: CASSQGTGIWNSPLHF; cdr3_nt: TGTGCCAGCAGCCAAGGGACAGGAATTTGGAATTCACCCCTCCACTTT